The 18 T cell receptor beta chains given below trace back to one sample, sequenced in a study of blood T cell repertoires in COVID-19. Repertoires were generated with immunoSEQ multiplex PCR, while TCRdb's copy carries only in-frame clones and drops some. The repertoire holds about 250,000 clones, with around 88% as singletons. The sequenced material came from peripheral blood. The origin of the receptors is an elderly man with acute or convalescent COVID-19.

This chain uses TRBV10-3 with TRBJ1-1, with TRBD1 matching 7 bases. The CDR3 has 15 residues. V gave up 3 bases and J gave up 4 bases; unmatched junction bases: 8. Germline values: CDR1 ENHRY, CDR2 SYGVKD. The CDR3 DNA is TGTGCCATCAGTGATTTCAGGGGGGAAAGCACTGAAGCTTTCTTT. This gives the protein CAISDFRGESTEAFF.

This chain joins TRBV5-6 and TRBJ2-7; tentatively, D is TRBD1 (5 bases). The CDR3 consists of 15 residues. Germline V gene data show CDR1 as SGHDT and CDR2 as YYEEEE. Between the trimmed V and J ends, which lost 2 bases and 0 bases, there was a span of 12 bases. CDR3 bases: TGTGCCAGCAGCTTTGACAGTCGCCCCTCCTACGAGCAGTACTTC. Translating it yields CASSFDSRPSYEQYF.

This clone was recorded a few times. CDR3 loop: CATSRDLTSGLSYNEQFF. Here the CDR3 DNA reads TGTGCCACCAGCAGAGATTTGACTAGCGGCCTCTCCTACAATGAGCAGTTCTTC. The rearrangement uses TRBV15 and TRBJ2-1, with TRBD2 matching over 9 bases. J was trimmed by 0 bases and V by 0 bases; bases with no gene match: 6. Germline V gene sequence: CDR1 LNHNV, CDR2 YYDKDF (reference sequence). The CDR3 covers 18 residues.

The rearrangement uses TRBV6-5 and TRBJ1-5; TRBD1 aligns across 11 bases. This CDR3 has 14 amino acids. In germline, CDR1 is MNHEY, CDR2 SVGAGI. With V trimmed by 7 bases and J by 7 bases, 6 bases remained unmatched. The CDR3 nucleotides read TGTGCCAGCACCGGACAGGGGGCTCGGCAGCCCCAGCATTTT. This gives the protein CASTGQGARQPQHF.

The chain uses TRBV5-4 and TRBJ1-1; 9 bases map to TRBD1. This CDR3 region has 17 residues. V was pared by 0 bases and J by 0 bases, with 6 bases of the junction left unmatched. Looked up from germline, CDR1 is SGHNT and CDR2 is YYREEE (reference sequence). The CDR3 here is CASSLGGTGSLNTEAFF. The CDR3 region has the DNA TGTGCCAGCAGCTTGGGTGGGACAGGGTCACTGAACACTGAAGCTTTCTTT.

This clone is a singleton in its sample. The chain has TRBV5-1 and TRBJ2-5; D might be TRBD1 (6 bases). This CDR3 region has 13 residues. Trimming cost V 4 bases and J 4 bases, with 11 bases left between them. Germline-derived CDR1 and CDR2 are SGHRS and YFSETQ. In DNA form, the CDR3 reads TGCGCCAGCAGCGGGGTGGGGGCAGAGACCCAGTACTTC. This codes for CASSGVGAETQYF.

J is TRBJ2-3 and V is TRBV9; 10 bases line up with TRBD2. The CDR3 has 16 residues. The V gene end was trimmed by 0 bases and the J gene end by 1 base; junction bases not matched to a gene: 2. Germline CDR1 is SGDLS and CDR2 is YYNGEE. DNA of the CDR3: TGTGCCAGCAGCGTAGCCGGACTAGCGGGCACAGATACGCAGTATTTT. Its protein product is CASSVAGLAGTDTQYF.

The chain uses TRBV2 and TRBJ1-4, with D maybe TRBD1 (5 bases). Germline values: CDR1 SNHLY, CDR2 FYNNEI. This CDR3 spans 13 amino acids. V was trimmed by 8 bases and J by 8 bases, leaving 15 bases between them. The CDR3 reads CASDSLIREKLFF. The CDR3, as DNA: TGTGCCAGCGACAGTCTAATAAGGGAAAAACTGTTTTTT.

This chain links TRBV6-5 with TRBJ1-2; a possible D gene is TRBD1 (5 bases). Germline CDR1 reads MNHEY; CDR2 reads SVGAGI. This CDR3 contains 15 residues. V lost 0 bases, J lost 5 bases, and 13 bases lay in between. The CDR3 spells CASSYSGRETYGYTF. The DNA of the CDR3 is TGTGCCAGCAGTTACTCCGGCAGGGAAACGTATGGCTACACCTTC.

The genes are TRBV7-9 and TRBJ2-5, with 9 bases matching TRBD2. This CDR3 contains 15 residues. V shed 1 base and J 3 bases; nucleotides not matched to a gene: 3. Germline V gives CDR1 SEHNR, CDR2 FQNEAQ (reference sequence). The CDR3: CASSLGGRVEETQYF. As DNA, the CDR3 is TGTGCCAGCAGCTTAGGCGGGAGGGTAGAAGAGACCCAGTACTTC.

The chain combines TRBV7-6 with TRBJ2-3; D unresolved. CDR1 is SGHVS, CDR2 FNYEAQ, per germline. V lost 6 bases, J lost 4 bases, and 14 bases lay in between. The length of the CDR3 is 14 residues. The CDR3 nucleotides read TGTGCCAGCAGTTTTCCCCCTACGGCAGATACGCAGTATTTT. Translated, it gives CASSFPPTADTQYF.

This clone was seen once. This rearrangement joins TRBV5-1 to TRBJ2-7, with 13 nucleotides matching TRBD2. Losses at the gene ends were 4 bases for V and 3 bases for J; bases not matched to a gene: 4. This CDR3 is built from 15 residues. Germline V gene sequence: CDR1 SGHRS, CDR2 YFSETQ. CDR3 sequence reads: CASSAWTSGSYEQYF. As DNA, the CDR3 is TGCGCCAGCAGCGCATGGACTAGCGGGAGCTACGAGCAGTACTTC.

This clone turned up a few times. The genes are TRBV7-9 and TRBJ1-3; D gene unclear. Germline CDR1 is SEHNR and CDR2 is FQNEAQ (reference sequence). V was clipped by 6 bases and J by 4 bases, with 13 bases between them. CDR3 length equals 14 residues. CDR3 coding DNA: TGTGCCAGCAGTCCCACCGTAGAAGGAAACACCATATATTTT. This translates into CASSPTVEGNTIYF.

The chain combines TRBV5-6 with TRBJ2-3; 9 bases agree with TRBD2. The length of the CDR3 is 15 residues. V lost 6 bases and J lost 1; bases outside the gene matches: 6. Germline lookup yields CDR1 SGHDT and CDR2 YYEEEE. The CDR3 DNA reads TGTGCCAGCAATAGCGGGGGCCTTGGCACAGATACGCAGTATTTT. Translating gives CASNSGGLGTDTQYF.

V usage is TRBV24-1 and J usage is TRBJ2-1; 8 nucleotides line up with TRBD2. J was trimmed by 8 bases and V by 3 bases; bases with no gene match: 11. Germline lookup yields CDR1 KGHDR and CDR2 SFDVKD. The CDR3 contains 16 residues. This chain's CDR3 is CATSDPPPGGPDEQFF. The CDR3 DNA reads TGTGCCACCAGTGATCCCCCCCCGGGAGGGCCCGATGAGCAGTTCTTC.

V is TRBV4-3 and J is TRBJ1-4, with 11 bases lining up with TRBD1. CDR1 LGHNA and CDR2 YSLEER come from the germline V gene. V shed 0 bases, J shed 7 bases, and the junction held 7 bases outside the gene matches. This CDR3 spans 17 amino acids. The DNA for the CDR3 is TGCGCCAGCAGCCAAGAAGGAAGGGGGACAGGGGGTGAAAAACTGTTTTTT. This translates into CASSQEGRGTGGEKLFF.

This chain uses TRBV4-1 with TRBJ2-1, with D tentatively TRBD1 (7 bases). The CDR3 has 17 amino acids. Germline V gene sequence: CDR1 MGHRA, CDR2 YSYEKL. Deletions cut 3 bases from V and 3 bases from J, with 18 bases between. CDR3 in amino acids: CASSQGQGGPYYNEQFF. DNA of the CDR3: TGCGCCAGCAGCCAGGGGCAGGGGGGTCCATACTACAATGAGCAGTTCTTC.

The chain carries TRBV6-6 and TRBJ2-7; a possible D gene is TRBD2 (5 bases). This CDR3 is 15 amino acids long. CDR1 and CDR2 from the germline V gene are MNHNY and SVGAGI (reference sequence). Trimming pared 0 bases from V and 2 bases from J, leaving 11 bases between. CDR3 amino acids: CASSYSFGLTYEQYF. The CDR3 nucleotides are TGTGCCAGCAGTTACTCCTTCGGACTTACCTACGAGCAGTACTTC.